This T cell receptor (beta chain) was captured by sequencing in a study of cytomegalovirus exposure and HLA in healthy donors. CDR1 is SGHNT and CDR2 is YYREEE in the germline V gene (reference sequence). This CDR3 spans 13 amino acids. Trimming took 4 bases from V and 3 from J, leaving 11 bases between them. Primers for the PCR totalled 60 Vbeta and 13 Jbeta. This table comes from immunoSEQ multiplex PCR, and its TCRdb copy is limited to in-frame clones, with some not included. The data hold approximately 190,000 clones, with roughly 80% observed a single time. The V call is TRBV5-4, the J call TRBJ2-7, with D perhaps matching TRBD2 (5 bases). The receptor comes from a young woman in good health and CMV-seronegative. The sample comprised PBMCs. CDR3 protein: CASSIDYRYEQYF. The CDR3 DNA follows: TGTGCCAGCAGCATTGACTACCGCTACGAGCAGTACTTC. Drawing the rest from reference TRBV5-4 and TRBJ2-7, the complete variable domain is ETGVTQSPTHLIKTRGQQVTLRCSSQSGHNTVSWYQQALGQGPQFIFQYYREEENGRGNFPPRFSGLQFPNYSSELNVNALELDDSALYLCASSIDYRYEQYFGPGTRLTVT.